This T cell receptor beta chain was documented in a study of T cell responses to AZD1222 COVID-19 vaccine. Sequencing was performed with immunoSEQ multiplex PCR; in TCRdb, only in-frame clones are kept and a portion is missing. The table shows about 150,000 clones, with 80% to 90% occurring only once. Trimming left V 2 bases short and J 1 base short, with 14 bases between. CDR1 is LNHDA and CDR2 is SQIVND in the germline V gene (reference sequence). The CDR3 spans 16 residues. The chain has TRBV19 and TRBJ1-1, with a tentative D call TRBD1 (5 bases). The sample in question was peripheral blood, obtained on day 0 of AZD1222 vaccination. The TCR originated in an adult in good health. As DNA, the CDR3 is TGTGCCAGTAGTATAAATGGGGTTACAGGGAACACTGAAGCTTTCTTT. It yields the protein CASSINGVTGNTEAFF.